These 32 T cell receptor beta chains were sequenced from one sample in a study of identical twins. TCRdb re-derived calls from the 5' RACE reads in MiXCR, one entry per CDR3 protein. The table has 400,000 to 500,000 distinct CDR3 sequences, approximately 18% seen once. The sample comprised naive T cells sorted from blood. The receptors were sampled from a man in his forties or fifties in good health.

As to this clonotype: This may come from a read error, since a much larger clone is one base off. The chain uses TRBV29-1 and TRBJ1-2; a weak D match, TRBD1 (5 bases). CDR1 is SQVTM and CDR2 is ANQGSEA in the germline V gene. CDR3 length equals 14 residues. CDR3 sequence: CSTNPAEGTYVYTF. The CDR3 DNA sequence: TGCAGCACCAACCCGGCTGAGGGGACCTATGTCTACACCTTC.

This clonotype was found many times. The chain carries TRBV20-1 and TRBJ2-1, with D perhaps given as TRBD1 or TRBD2 (6 bases each). CDR3 length: 14 residues. Trimming left V 6 bases short and J 3 bases short, with 15 bases between. Germline loops: CDR1 DFQATT, CDR2 SNEGSKA (reference sequence). The CDR3 here is CSASRQDYYNEQFF. CDR3 sequence (DNA): TGCAGTGCAAGCAGACAGGACTACTACAATGAGCAGTTCTTC.

This rearrangement joins TRBV5-8 to TRBJ2-5; 7 bases map to TRBD1. V dropped 0 bases and J dropped 7; count of bases not matched to a gene: 6. Looked up from germline, CDR1 is SGHTS and CDR2 is YDEGEE. This CDR3 has 14 residues. The chain's CDR3 is CASSLDRGFGTQYF. The CDR3 nucleotides are TGTGCCAGCAGCTTGGACAGGGGCTTTGGGACCCAGTACTTC.

This chain links TRBV12-3 or TRBV12-4 with TRBJ2-1; 7 nucleotides match TRBD1. After removal of 1 base from V and 7 bases from J, the junction contained 4 bases not matched to a gene. The CDR3 is made up of 14 amino acids. CDR3 loop: CASSLGTTGNEQFF. The CDR3 DNA reads as TGTGCCAGCAGTTTAGGTACGACAGGGAATGAGCAGTTCTTC.

This clonotype has only a few counts. The J gene is TRBJ2-7, the V gene TRBV29-1, with 9 bases aligning to TRBD1. With V trimmed by 6 bases and J by 2 bases, 5 bases remained unmatched. Looked up from germline, CDR1 is SQVTM and CDR2 is ANQGSEA. The CDR3 consists of 13 residues. This chain's CDR3 is CSVGTGMPYEQYF. CDR3 nucleotide sequence: TGCAGCGTGGGGACAGGGATGCCCTACGAGCAGTACTTC.

This chain links TRBV5-1 with TRBJ2-1; 12 bases line up with TRBD1. CDR3 length: 15 residues. With V trimmed by 4 bases and J by 7 bases, 6 bases remained unmatched. From germline, CDR1 is SGHRS and CDR2 YFSETQ. The CDR3 coding sequence is TGCGCCAGCAGCAAGGGGACAGGGGGCCGGAATGAGCAGTTCTTC. Its translation is CASSKGTGGRNEQFF.

This clonotype showed up just once. A much larger clone lies one base from this, so it may be a read error. The chain links TRBV24-1 to TRBJ2-5, with TRBD1 matching over 7 bases. CDR1 KGHDR and CDR2 SFDVKD come from the germline V gene. This CDR3 is 14 amino acids long. The CDR3 region is CATGTGTAVKTQNF. In DNA, the CDR3 is TGTGCCACCGGTACAGGGACAGCGGTGAAGACCCAGAACTTC.

This clonotype was seen only a few times. J is TRBJ1-1 and V is TRBV15; D is undetermined. This CDR3 is built from 14 residues. The V gene lost 0 bases and the J gene lost 3 bases, with 8 bases spanning the gap. CDR1 is LNHNV, CDR2 YYDKDF, per germline (reference sequence). CDR3 nucleotide sequence: TGTGCCACCAGCAGAGAAGGGCTAGACACTGAAGCTTTCTTT. Its translation: CATSREGLDTEAFF.

The CDR3 reads CASSLLAGANHYEQYF. The DNA for the CDR3 is TGTGCCAGCAGCTTACTAGCGGGGGCTAACCACTACGAGCAGTACTTC. The chain links TRBV7-2 to TRBJ2-7; 10 bases map to TRBD2. There are 16 residues in the CDR3. The germline V gene encodes CDR1 SGHTA and CDR2 FQGNSA. V was pared by 2 bases and J by 3 bases, with 7 bases of the junction left unmatched. The variable domain in full, completed from reference TRBV7-2 and TRBJ2-7, reads GAGVSQSPSNKVTEKGKDVELRCDPISGHTALYWYRQSLGQGLEFLIYFQGNSAPDKSGLPSDRFSAERTGGSVSTLTIQRTQQEDSAVYLCASSLLAGANHYEQYFGPGTRLTVT.

This clonotype has a count of ten or more. J is TRBJ2-3 and V is TRBV12-3 or TRBV12-4, with D maybe TRBD2 (6 bases). The V gene lost 2 bases and the J gene lost 6 bases, with 9 bases spanning the gap. This CDR3 is 13 amino acids long. The CDR3 spells CASSLTEGDTQYF. CDR3 coding DNA: TGTGCCAGCAGTTTAACGGAGGGGGATACGCAGTATTTT.

This clonotype appeared a few times. The gene calls are TRBV12-3 or TRBV12-4 and TRBJ2-7; the D gene is possibly TRBD2 (5 bases). This CDR3 spans 14 amino acids. The V and J ends lost 7 bases and 0 bases respectively, with 13 bases between them. The CDR3 sequence is CASTRTAASYEQYF. The CDR3 DNA reads TGTGCCAGCACCAGGACTGCGGCCTCCTACGAGCAGTACTTC.

Concerning this clonotype itself: This sequence may be a read error, since a much larger clone differs from it by one base. The chain couples TRBV10-3 to TRBJ2-7; perhaps D is TRBD1 or TRBD2 (5 bases each). This CDR3 comprises 13 residues. Germline V gene lookup returns CDR1 ENHRY and CDR2 SYGVKD. V dropped 8 bases and J dropped 6 bases, with 17 bases sitting between them. CDR3 region: CAISGGDRSEQYF. DNA of the CDR3: TGTGCCATCTCTGGGGGAGACCGCTCCGAGCAGTACTTC.

The chain employs TRBV14 and TRBJ2-6, with unresolved D. The V gene lost 4 bases and the J gene lost 7 bases, with 5 bases spanning the gap. The CDR3 loop spans 12 amino acids. Germline V gives CDR1 SGHDN, CDR2 FVKESK. The CDR3 sequence: CASSPVANVLTF. The DNA of the CDR3 is TGTGCCAGCAGCCCAGTTGCCAACGTCCTGACTTTC.

V is TRBV5-1 and J is TRBJ2-7, with D unclear. This CDR3 contains 14 residues. CDR1 and CDR2 from the germline V gene are SGHRS and YFSETQ. Trimming pared 0 bases from V and 12 bases from J, leaving 19 bases between. As DNA, the CDR3 is TGCGCCAGCAGCTTGGCCGGTGCGACGACACCCAGGTACTTC. Translation gives CASSLAGATTPRYF.

There are many counts of this clonotype. The rearrangement uses TRBV5-1 and TRBJ1-1; D uncertain. Per germline, CDR1 SGHRS and CDR2 YFSETQ. V lost 0 bases, J lost 5 bases, and 8 bases lay in between. This CDR3 comprises 13 residues. The CDR3 DNA follows: TGCGCCAGCAGCTTGGATGGGAAGACTGAAGCTTTCTTT. This translates into CASSLDGKTEAFF.

This clonotype came up a few times. The chain employs TRBV11-2 and TRBJ2-2; 8 nucleotides line up with TRBD2. CDR3 length: 19 amino acids. Germline loops: CDR1 SGHAT, CDR2 FQNNGV. V trimming: 5 bases; J trimming: 3 bases; junction bases outside the gene matches: 17. The CDR3 spells CASSPDLAGGPLDTGELFF. The DNA for the CDR3 is TGTGCCAGCAGCCCCGACTTGGCGGGAGGCCCCCTCGACACCGGGGAGCTGTTTTTT.

The V gene is TRBV7-2, the J gene TRBJ1-6; D perhaps matches TRBD1 (6 bases). V shed 3 bases and J shed 6 bases, with 15 bases lying between them. The V gene's germline CDR1 is SGHTA and CDR2 FQGNSA. The CDR3 length is 16 residues. This chain's CDR3 is CASSFAPGHTNSPLHF. CDR3 in DNA: TGTGCCAGCAGCTTCGCCCCGGGACACACTAATTCACCCCTCCACTTT.

This clonotype was seen only a few times. This chain joins TRBV20-1 and TRBJ1-2; 7 bases are a match to TRBD1. Looked up from germline, CDR1 is DFQATT and CDR2 is SNEGSKA (reference sequence). CDR3 length equals 12 residues. J was trimmed by 7 bases and V by 4 bases; bases with no gene match: 6. CDR3 protein: CSATPRGPGYTF. CDR3 in DNA: TGCAGTGCTACGCCAAGGGGGCCTGGCTACACCTTC.

This clonotype was seen a few times. This chain links TRBV13 with TRBJ2-5; D unresolved. Trimming stripped 4 bases from V and 2 bases from J, with 29 bases between. This CDR3 has 20 amino acids. The V gene's germline CDR1 is PRHDT and CDR2 FYEKMQ (reference sequence). The CDR3 nucleotides read TGTGCCAGCAGCTCAACCCCCTGGGTTGTAGGCTCTGGGCGACAAGAGACCCAGTACTTC. Amino acids: CASSSTPWVVGSGRQETQYF.

In its sample, this clonotype was seen a few times. This chain uses TRBV5-1 with TRBJ1-2; D gene ambiguous. CDR3 length: 16 amino acids. From germline, CDR1 is SGHRS and CDR2 YFSETQ. The V end lost 2 bases, the J end lost 0 bases, and 14 bases lay between the germline ends. CDR3 loop: CASSLGRTAANYGYTF. CDR3 nucleotide sequence: TGCGCCAGCAGCTTAGGAAGGACGGCAGCTAACTATGGCTACACCTTC.

This clonotype was seen ten or more times. The chain joins TRBV6-5 to TRBJ2-3; D is possibly TRBD2 (6 bases). This CDR3 comprises 15 residues. V lost 2 bases and J 2 bases, leaving 11 bases between the germline ends. The germline V gene encodes CDR1 MNHEY and CDR2 SVGAGI. The DNA of the CDR3 is TGTGCCAGCAGTTACCGACTAGGGGACACAGATACGCAGTATTTT. Its translation: CASSYRLGDTDTQYF.

This chain uses TRBV5-6 with TRBJ1-1, with D tentatively TRBD1 (5 bases). This CDR3 contains 17 residues. Trimming removed 4 bases at V and 3 bases at J, with 22 bases between. Per germline, CDR1 SGHDT and CDR2 YYEEEE. CDR3 loop: CASSQSTGTPVYTEAFF. CDR3 sequence (DNA): TGTGCCAGCAGCCAATCGACCGGGACTCCTGTTTACACTGAAGCTTTCTTT.

This clonotype was recorded many times. This rearrangement joins TRBV4-2 to TRBJ2-1, with a weak D call TRBD1 (6 bases). This CDR3 has 15 residues. The V end was cut by 6 bases, the J end by 7 bases, with 19 bases between. Germline CDR1 and CDR2: LGHNA and YNFKEQ. Here the CDR3 reads CASRPIEQGKNEQFF. DNA of the CDR3: TGTGCCAGCAGGCCTATCGAACAGGGAAAAAATGAGCAGTTCTTC.

Only one count was recorded for this clonotype. Here the CDR3 omits its conserved ending phenylalanine or tryptophan, so a read error is the likely source. The chain carries TRBV18 and TRBJ1-1; D remains ambiguous. Trimming removed 3 bases from V and 8 bases from J, with 13 bases in between. Looked up from germline, CDR1 is KGHSH and CDR2 is LQKENI. The CDR3 has 13 residues. This CDR3 reads CASSPVVEIEAFI. CDR3 DNA: TGTGCCAGCTCACCGGTCGTGGAAATAGAAGCTTTCATT.

In this sample, this clonotype turned up a few times. This chain links TRBV9 with TRBJ2-1; no clear D. Germline V gene sequence: CDR1 SGDLS, CDR2 YYNGEE. Trimming left V 0 bases short and J 3 bases short, with 19 bases between. This CDR3 has 18 amino acids. This CDR3 reads CASSVAIGAPPNYNEQFF. CDR3 in DNA: TGTGCCAGCAGCGTAGCTATTGGAGCGCCTCCCAACTACAATGAGCAGTTCTTC.

This clonotype was detected ten times or more. J is TRBJ2-3 and V is TRBV4-3, with TRBD1 matching over 9 bases. The germline V gene encodes CDR1 LGHNA and CDR2 YSLEER. The J segment lost 3 bases and the V segment lost 4 bases, leaving 8 bases of the junction unmatched. The CDR3 covers 16 residues. CDR3: CASSRAGTGRTDTQYF. The CDR3 DNA is TGCGCCAGCAGCCGAGCCGGGACAGGGAGGACAGATACGCAGTATTTT.

V usage is TRBV15 and J usage is TRBJ1-1; no reliable D call. In germline, CDR1 is LNHNV, CDR2 YYDKDF (reference sequence). The ends were cut back, 5 bases at V and 1 base at J, with 8 bases in the middle. The length of the CDR3 is 13 residues. The CDR3, as DNA: TGTGCCACCAGCGGCAATAGGAACACTGAAGCTTTCTTT. This translates into CATSGNRNTEAFF.

This clonotype was observed a handful of times. The chain links TRBV3-1 to TRBJ2-7; 10 nucleotides match TRBD2. Germline assignment: CDR1 LGHDT and CDR2 YNNKEL (reference sequence). The V and J ends lost 0 bases and 3 bases, in that order; junction bases with no gene match: 5. This CDR3 is built from 16 residues. The CDR3: CASSQDWTSGIYEQYF. In DNA form, the CDR3 reads TGTGCCAGCAGCCAAGATTGGACTAGCGGTATCTACGAGCAGTACTTC.

There are many counts of this clonotype. The genes are TRBV18 and TRBJ2-1, with D possibly TRBD1 on 6 matching bases. Between the trimmed V and J ends, which lost 3 bases and 0 bases, there was a span of 9 bases. Germline assignment: CDR1 KGHSH and CDR2 LQKENI. The CDR3 totals 15 residues. This CDR3 is CASSPRGNSYNEQFF. The DNA of the CDR3 is TGTGCCAGCTCACCGAGGGGGAACTCCTACAATGAGCAGTTCTTC.

This clonotype was detected only a few times. J is TRBJ2-7 and V is TRBV11-1; possibly TRBD2 for D (5 bases). The germline CDR1 and CDR2 sequences are SGHAT and FQDESV (reference sequence). The V end lost 0 bases, the J end lost 2 bases, and 8 bases lay between the germline ends. This CDR3 is 14 amino acids long. The CDR3 DNA sequence: TGTGCCAGCAGCTTAGCGGGGAGTACCTACGAGCAGTACTTC. Protein: CASSLAGSTYEQYF.

This clonotype has just a few counts. The rearrangement joins TRBV20-1 to TRBJ2-1, with D uncertain. Germline-derived CDR1 and CDR2 are DFQATT and SNEGSKA (reference sequence). Trimming pared 3 bases from V and 8 bases from J, leaving 8 bases between. This CDR3 comprises 11 residues. The CDR3 loop is CSASRSHEQFF. DNA of the CDR3: TGCAGTGCTAGTCGCAGCCATGAGCAGTTCTTC.

In nucleotides, the CDR3 is TGTGCCAGCAGTTTAATGGAGAACACTGAAGCTTTCTTT. As protein: CASSLMENTEAFF. This chain uses TRBV12-3 or TRBV12-4 with TRBJ1-1; D gene uncertain. The CDR3 runs 13 residues. The germline V and J ends were trimmed by 2 bases and 1 base, with 5 bases remaining between them.